This T cell receptor beta chain was identified in a study of Graves' ophthalmopathy and Graves' hyperthyroidism. Pregnant or lactating patients and those with other autoimmune diseases or uncontrolled infections were excluded. The authors diagnosed from clinical symptoms, serum thyroxine, TRAb, thyroid ultrasound and orbital computed tomography. This clonotype was recorded many times. Antigen: not known. Amplified material comprised TCR beta CDR3 regions derived from RNA transcripts. Second-round multiplex PCR followed a first-round RT-PCR using HTBI primers. TCRdb itself ran the multiplex PCR reads through MiXCR, one entry per CDR3 protein. The sample includes roughly 400,000 distinct CDR3 sequences, 15% to 20% of them seen just once. The CDR3 covers 14 residues. From germline, CDR1 is SGHNT and CDR2 YENEEA. J was trimmed by 2 bases and V by 5 bases; bases with no gene match: 4. Overall study findings and caveats: Distinction of ophthalmopathy from stable hyperthyroidism by a 13-signature model reached approximately 88% sensitivity and 75% to 84% specificity. Appearing in blood as well were most expanded thyroid clonotypes above 0.001 frequency.

The sample was peripheral blood. V and J are TRBV11-3 and TRBJ2-5, with 8 nucleotides matching TRBD2. The sequence came from a young woman with Graves' ophthalmopathy. CDR3 sequence: CASSHGGAQETQYF. The CDR3 DNA is TGTGCCAGCAGCCACGGGGGGGCTCAAGAGACCCAGTACTTC.